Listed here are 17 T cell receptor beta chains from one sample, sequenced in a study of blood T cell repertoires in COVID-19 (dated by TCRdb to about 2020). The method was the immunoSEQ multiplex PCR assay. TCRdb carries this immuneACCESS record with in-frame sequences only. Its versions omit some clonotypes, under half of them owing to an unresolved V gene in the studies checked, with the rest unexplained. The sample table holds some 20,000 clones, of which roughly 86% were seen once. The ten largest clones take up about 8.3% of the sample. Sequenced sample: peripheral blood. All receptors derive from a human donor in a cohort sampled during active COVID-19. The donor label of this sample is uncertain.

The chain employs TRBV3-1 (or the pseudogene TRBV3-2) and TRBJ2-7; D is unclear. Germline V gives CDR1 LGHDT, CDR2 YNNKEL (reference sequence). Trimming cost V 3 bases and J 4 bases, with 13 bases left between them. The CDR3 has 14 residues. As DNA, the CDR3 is TGTGCCAGCAGCCATATGGGCAGTTTATACGAGCAGTACTTC. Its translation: CASSHMGSLYEQYF.

The CDR3 here is CASSFRVGLHYNEQFF. The CDR3 region has the DNA TGCGCCAGCAGCTTCAGAGTAGGACTGCATTACAATGAGCAGTTCTTC. V gene TRBV5-1 combines with J gene TRBJ2-1; D is perhaps TRBD2 (5 bases). The germline CDR1 and CDR2 sequences are SGHRS and YFSETQ. V was shortened by 2 bases and J by 4 bases, with 16 bases between the two germline ends. The CDR3 sequence is 16 residues long.

The CDR3 nucleotides read TGTGCCAGCAGTGATGAGGGAGGGCCCTCGTCAGATACGCAGTATTTT. Translation gives CASSDEGGPSSDTQYF. The gene calls are TRBV2 and TRBJ2-3; 7 nucleotides line up with TRBD2. This CDR3 spans 16 amino acids. V lost 3 bases, J lost 4 bases, and 10 bases stayed unmatched. Germline-derived CDR1 and CDR2 are SNHLY and FYNNEI.

The chain's CDR3 is CASSSTGTGRNTEAFF. CDR3 in DNA: TGTGCCAGCAGTTCCACCGGGACAGGGCGGAACACTGAAGCTTTCTTT. This chain uses TRBV6-5 with TRBJ1-1; TRBD1 matches at 9 bases. Germline CDR1 reads MNHEY; CDR2 reads SVGAGI. With V trimmed by 4 bases and J by 1 base, 7 bases remained unmatched. CDR3 size: 16 residues.

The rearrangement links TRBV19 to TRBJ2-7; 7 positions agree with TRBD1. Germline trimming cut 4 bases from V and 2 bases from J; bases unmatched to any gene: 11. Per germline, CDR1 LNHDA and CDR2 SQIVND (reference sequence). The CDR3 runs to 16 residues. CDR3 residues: CASSTTGTVRTYEQYF. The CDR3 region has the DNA TGTGCCAGTAGTACTACCGGGACAGTGCGTACCTACGAGCAGTACTTC.

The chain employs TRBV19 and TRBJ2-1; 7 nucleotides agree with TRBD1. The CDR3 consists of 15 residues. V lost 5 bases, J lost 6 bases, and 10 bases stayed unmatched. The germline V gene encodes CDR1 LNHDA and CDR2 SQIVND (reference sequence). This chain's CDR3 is CASSPLGGAGNEQFF. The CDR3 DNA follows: TGTGCCAGTAGTCCCTTAGGGGGCGCGGGCAATGAGCAGTTCTTC.

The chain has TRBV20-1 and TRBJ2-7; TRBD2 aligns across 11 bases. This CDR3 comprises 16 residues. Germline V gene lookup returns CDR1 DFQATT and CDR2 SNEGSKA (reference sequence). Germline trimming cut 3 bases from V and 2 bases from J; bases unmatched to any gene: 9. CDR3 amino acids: CSASTGTSGETYEQYF. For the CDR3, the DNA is TGCAGTGCTAGTACCGGGACTAGCGGAGAAACCTACGAGCAGTACTTC.

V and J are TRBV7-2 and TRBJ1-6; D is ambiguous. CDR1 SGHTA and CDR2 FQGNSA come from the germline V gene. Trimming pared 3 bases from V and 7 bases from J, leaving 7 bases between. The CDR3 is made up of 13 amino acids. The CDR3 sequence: CASSFRGNSPLHF. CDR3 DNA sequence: TGTGCCAGCAGCTTCAGAGGGAATTCACCCCTCCACTTT.

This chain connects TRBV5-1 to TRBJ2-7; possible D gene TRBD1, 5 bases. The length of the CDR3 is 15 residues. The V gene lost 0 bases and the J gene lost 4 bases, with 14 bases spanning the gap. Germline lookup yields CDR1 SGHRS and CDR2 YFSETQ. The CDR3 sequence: CASSLAQDVLYEQYF. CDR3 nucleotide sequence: TGCGCCAGCAGCTTGGCACAGGACGTCCTTTACGAGCAGTACTTC.

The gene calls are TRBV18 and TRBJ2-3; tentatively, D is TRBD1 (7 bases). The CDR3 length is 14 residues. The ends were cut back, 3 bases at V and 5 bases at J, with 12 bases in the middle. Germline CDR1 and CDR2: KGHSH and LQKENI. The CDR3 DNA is TGTGCCAGCTCACCGGGCAGGGGGGAAGATACGCAGTATTTT. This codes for CASSPGRGEDTQYF.

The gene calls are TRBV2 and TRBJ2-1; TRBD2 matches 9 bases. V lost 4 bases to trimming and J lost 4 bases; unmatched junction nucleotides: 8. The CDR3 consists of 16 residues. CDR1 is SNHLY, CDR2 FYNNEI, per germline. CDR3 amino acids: CASSAALSGGYNEQFF. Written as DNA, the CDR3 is TGTGCCAGCAGTGCTGCTCTTAGCGGGGGTTACAATGAGCAGTTCTTC. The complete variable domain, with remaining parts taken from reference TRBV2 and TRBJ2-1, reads EPEVTQTPSHQVTQMGQEVILRCVPISNHLYFYWYRQILGQKVEFLVSFYNNEISEKSEIFDDQFSVERPDGSNFTLKIRSTKLEDSAMYFCASSAALSGGYNEQFFGPGTRLTVL.

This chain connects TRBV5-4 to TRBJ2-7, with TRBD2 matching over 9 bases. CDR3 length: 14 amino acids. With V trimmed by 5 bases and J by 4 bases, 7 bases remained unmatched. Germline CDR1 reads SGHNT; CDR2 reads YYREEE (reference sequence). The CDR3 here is CASSLAGYAYEQYF. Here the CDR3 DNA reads TGTGCCAGCAGTCTAGCGGGATATGCTTACGAGCAGTACTTC. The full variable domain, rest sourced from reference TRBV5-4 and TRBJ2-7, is ETGVTQSPTHLIKTRGQQVTLRCSSQSGHNTVSWYQQALGQGPQFIFQYYREEENGRGNFPPRFSGLQFPNYSSELNVNALELDDSALYLCASSLAGYAYEQYFGPGTRLTVT.

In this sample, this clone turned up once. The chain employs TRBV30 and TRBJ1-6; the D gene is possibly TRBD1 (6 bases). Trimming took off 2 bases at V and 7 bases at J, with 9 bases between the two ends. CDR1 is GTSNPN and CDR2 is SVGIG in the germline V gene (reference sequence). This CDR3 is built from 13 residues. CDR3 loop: CAWSTGYNSPLHF. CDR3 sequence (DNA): TGTGCCTGGAGTACAGGGTACAATTCACCCCTCCACTTT.

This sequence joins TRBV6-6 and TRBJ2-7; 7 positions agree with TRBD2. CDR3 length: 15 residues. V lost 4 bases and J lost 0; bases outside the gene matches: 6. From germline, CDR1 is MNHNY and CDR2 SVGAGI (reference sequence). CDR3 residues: CASSSAAGRSYEQYF. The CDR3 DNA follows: TGTGCCAGCAGTTCCGCAGCGGGACGCTCCTACGAGCAGTACTTC.

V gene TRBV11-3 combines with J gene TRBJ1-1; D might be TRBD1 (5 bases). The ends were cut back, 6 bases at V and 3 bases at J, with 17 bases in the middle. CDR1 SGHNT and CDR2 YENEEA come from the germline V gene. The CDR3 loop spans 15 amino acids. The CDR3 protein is CASSPSAGPHTEAFF. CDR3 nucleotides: TGTGCCAGCAGTCCATCAGCGGGGCCGCACACTGAAGCTTTCTTT.

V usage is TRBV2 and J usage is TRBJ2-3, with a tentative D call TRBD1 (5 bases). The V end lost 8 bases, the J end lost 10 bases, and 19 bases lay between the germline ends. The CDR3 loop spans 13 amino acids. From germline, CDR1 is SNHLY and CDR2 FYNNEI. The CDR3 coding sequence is TGTGCCAGCGGGGCCGCGCCACGTGTCGCGCAGTATTTT. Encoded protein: CASGAAPRVAQYF.

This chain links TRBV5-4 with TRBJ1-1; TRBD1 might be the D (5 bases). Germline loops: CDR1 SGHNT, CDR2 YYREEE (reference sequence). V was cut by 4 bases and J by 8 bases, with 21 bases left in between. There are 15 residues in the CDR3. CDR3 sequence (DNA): TGTGCCAGCAGCCAAGCACGGGGGGAGGCAGGGGAAGCTTTCTTT. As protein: CASSQARGEAGEAFF.